This is a list of T cell receptor beta chains from one sample in a study of control samples from healthy donors and cancer patients. TCRdb's table, derived via immunoSEQ multiplex PCR, lists solely in-frame clones and lacks some. The sample holds around 120,000 clones; approximately 90% are singletons and the top ten take less than 4%. The sequenced material came from blood. The receptor source for this set is a middle-aged man in good health. The CDR3 runs from the conserved cysteine through the conserved F or W. Fields, in order: J gene, clone size, V gene, D gene, CDR3 protein, CDR3 DNA. D genes are given only for firm matches. Some rows mark clone size as missing; the rest say once, few, many or name a class of expanded clone.

j_call: TRBJ2-7
clone_size: -
v_call: TRBV4-1
d_call: TRBD1
cdr3_aa: CASSASRQGGEQYF
cdr3_nt: TGCGCCAGCAGCGCGTCCAGACAGGGCGGCGAGCAGTACTTC

j_call: TRBJ1-4
clone_size: few
v_call: TRBV5-5
d_call: TRBD1
cdr3_aa: CASSPILGQVNEKLFF
cdr3_nt: TGTGCCAGCAGCCCTATTCTCGGACAGGTTAATGAAAAACTGTTTTTT

j_call: TRBJ1-1
clone_size: -
v_call: TRBV2
d_call: -
cdr3_aa: CASSDSGGLTEAFF
cdr3_nt: TGTGCCAGCAGTGATTCCGGGGGCTTGACTGAAGCTTTCTTT

j_call: TRBJ2-1
clone_size: -
v_call: TRBV20-1
d_call: -
cdr3_aa: CSAIANEQFF
cdr3_nt: TGCAGTGCTATAGCCAATGAGCAGTTCTTC

j_call: TRBJ1-1
clone_size: once
v_call: TRBV30
d_call: -
cdr3_aa: CAWSVGTEAFF
cdr3_nt: TGTGCCTGGAGTGTGGGCACTGAAGCTTTCTTT

j_call: TRBJ2-7
clone_size: -
v_call: TRBV25-1
d_call: -
cdr3_aa: CASSELGGAVSYEQYF
cdr3_nt: TGTGCCAGCAGTGAATTGGGGGGTGCGGTTTCCTACGAGCAGTACTTC

j_call: TRBJ1-5
clone_size: -
v_call: TRBV4-1
d_call: -
cdr3_aa: CASSRLEQGQPQHF
cdr3_nt: TGCGCCAGCAGCCGGCTAGAACAGGGTCAGCCCCAGCATTTT

j_call: TRBJ1-1
clone_size: few
v_call: TRBV7-6
d_call: -
cdr3_aa: CASSSRRTGGDTEAFF
cdr3_nt: TGTGCCAGCAGCTCTCGACGGACCGGGGGGGACACTGAAGCTTTCTTT

j_call: TRBJ2-7
clone_size: -
v_call: TRBV6-5
d_call: -
cdr3_aa: CASSYSDLTKYYEQYF
cdr3_nt: TGTGCCAGCAGTTACTCGGATTTGACTAAATACTACGAGCAGTACTTC

j_call: TRBJ1-1
clone_size: once
v_call: TRBV7-9
d_call: -
cdr3_aa: CASSQGSQSVVAFF
cdr3_nt: TGTGCCAGCAGCCAGGGGAGTCAGTCGGTCGTGGCTTTCTTT

j_call: TRBJ1-1
clone_size: -
v_call: TRBV27
d_call: TRBD1
cdr3_aa: CASSYRGFIMNTEAFF
cdr3_nt: TGTGCCAGCAGTTACAGGGGGTTCATTATGAACACTGAAGCTTTCTTT

j_call: TRBJ1-1
clone_size: -
v_call: TRBV24-1
d_call: -
cdr3_aa: CATSDLPLSTEAFF
cdr3_nt: TGTGCCACCAGTGATTTACCCTTAAGCACTGAAGCTTTCTTT

j_call: TRBJ1-2
clone_size: -
v_call: TRBV12-3/TRBV12-4
d_call: -
cdr3_aa: CASGRGGYGYTF
cdr3_nt: TGTGCCAGCGGGCGGGGAGGCTATGGCTACACCTTC

j_call: TRBJ1-1
clone_size: -
v_call: TRBV9
d_call: TRBD1
cdr3_aa: CASSVGPGQGPGTEAFF
cdr3_nt: TGTGCCAGCAGCGTAGGCCCGGGACAGGGGCCCGGCACTGAAGCTTTCTTT

j_call: TRBJ1-1
clone_size: -
v_call: TRBV27
d_call: TRBD1
cdr3_aa: CASRRTGGTEAFF
cdr3_nt: TGTGCCAGCAGACGGACAGGGGGAACTGAAGCTTTCTTT

j_call: TRBJ2-1
clone_size: -
v_call: TRBV6-5
d_call: TRBD2
cdr3_aa: CASSLTSGGSDEQFF
cdr3_nt: TGTGCCAGCAGTCTGACTAGCGGGGGGAGCGATGAGCAGTTCTTC

j_call: TRBJ1-2
clone_size: once
v_call: TRBV4-3
d_call: -
cdr3_aa: CASSQVLGGRGYTF
cdr3_nt: TGCGCCAGCAGCCAAGTCCTTGGGGGCCGGGGCTACACCTTC

j_call: TRBJ2-2
clone_size: -
v_call: TRBV30
d_call: -
cdr3_aa: CGLGGSTGKLFF
cdr3_nt: TGTGGTCTGGGAGGATCGACCGGGAAGCTGTTTTTT

j_call: TRBJ1-5
clone_size: -
v_call: TRBV5-5
d_call: TRBD1
cdr3_aa: CASRPGTERLQPQHF
cdr3_nt: TGTGCCAGCAGACCAGGGACAGAAAGGTTACAGCCCCAGCATTTT

j_call: TRBJ1-4
clone_size: -
v_call: TRBV12-5
d_call: TRBD1
cdr3_aa: CASGYPRDSPNEKLFF
cdr3_nt: TGTGCTAGTGGATACCCCCGGGACAGCCCTAATGAAAAACTGTTTTTT

j_call: TRBJ2-5
clone_size: -
v_call: TRBV5-4
d_call: TRBD2
cdr3_aa: CASSYLGGGQQETQYF
cdr3_nt: TGTGCCAGCAGCTATCTGGGCGGGGGGCAACAAGAGACCCAGTACTTC

j_call: TRBJ1-3
clone_size: -
v_call: TRBV30
d_call: -
cdr3_aa: CAWSGAGNTIYF
cdr3_nt: TGTGCCTGGTCTGGAGCTGGAAACACCATATATTTT

j_call: TRBJ1-2
clone_size: -
v_call: TRBV5-1
d_call: -
cdr3_aa: CASSSTSNYGYTF
cdr3_nt: TGCGCCAGCAGCTCCACAAGTAACTATGGCTACACCTTC

j_call: TRBJ2-3
clone_size: -
v_call: TRBV28
d_call: -
cdr3_aa: CASSLWGRGTDTQYF
cdr3_nt: TGTGCCAGCAGTTTATGGGGGAGAGGCACAGATACGCAGTATTTT

j_call: TRBJ1-6
clone_size: -
v_call: TRBV7-3
d_call: -
cdr3_aa: CASSKQGLDSPLHF
cdr3_nt: TGTGCCAGCAGCAAACAGGGATTAGATTCACCCCTCCACTTT

j_call: TRBJ2-1
clone_size: -
v_call: TRBV6-2/TRBV6-3
d_call: TRBD1
cdr3_aa: CASTPRGQANNEQFF
cdr3_nt: TGTGCCAGCACCCCCCGGGGACAGGCAAATAATGAGCAGTTCTTC

j_call: TRBJ1-2
clone_size: -
v_call: TRBV2
d_call: TRBD1
cdr3_aa: CASSRLQGVYGYTF
cdr3_nt: TGTGCCAGCAGCCGCTTACAGGGGGTATATGGCTACACCTTC

j_call: TRBJ1-5
clone_size: -
v_call: TRBV18
d_call: -
cdr3_aa: CASSPGGRGQPQHF
cdr3_nt: TGTGCCAGCTCCCCCGGAGGGAGGGGTCAGCCCCAGCATTTT

j_call: TRBJ2-5
clone_size: -
v_call: TRBV9
d_call: TRBD1
cdr3_aa: CASSSTTGDETQYF
cdr3_nt: TGTGCCAGCAGCTCTACGACAGGGGACGAGACCCAGTACTTC

j_call: TRBJ2-1
clone_size: -
v_call: TRBV27
d_call: -
cdr3_aa: CASSLISGTVSYNEQFF
cdr3_nt: TGTGCCAGCAGTCTAATCTCCGGGACCGTCTCCTACAATGAGCAGTTCTTC

j_call: TRBJ1-2
clone_size: -
v_call: TRBV28
d_call: -
cdr3_aa: CASSPPTRRDGYTF
cdr3_nt: TGTGCCAGCAGTCCTCCGACCAGGAGGGACGGCTACACCTTC

j_call: TRBJ1-6
clone_size: -
v_call: TRBV28
d_call: -
cdr3_aa: CASSLYLDSPLHF
cdr3_nt: TGTGCCAGCAGTTTATATTTGGATTCACCCCTCCACTTT

j_call: TRBJ1-1
clone_size: -
v_call: TRBV7-2
d_call: -
cdr3_aa: CASSLEPGRNTEAFF
cdr3_nt: TGTGCCAGCAGCTTAGAGCCGGGGAGGAACACTGAAGCTTTCTTT

j_call: TRBJ2-3
clone_size: -
v_call: TRBV14
d_call: -
cdr3_aa: CASSQLGSGTDTQYF
cdr3_nt: TGTGCCAGCAGCCAGTTGGGGTCCGGCACAGATACGCAGTATTTT

j_call: TRBJ1-1
clone_size: -
v_call: TRBV5-6
d_call: -
cdr3_aa: CASSPLGGTEAFF
cdr3_nt: TGTGCCAGCAGCCCCTTAGGAGGAACTGAAGCTTTCTTT

j_call: TRBJ2-3
clone_size: -
v_call: TRBV9
d_call: TRBD1
cdr3_aa: CASSVGTVLGGTDTQYF
cdr3_nt: TGTGCCAGCAGCGTGGGGACAGTCCTGGGGGGCACAGATACGCAGTATTTT

j_call: TRBJ1-4
clone_size: -
v_call: TRBV15
d_call: -
cdr3_aa: CATSRSRGRNEKLFF
cdr3_nt: TGTGCCACCAGCAGATCACGGGGGAGAAATGAAAAACTGTTTTTT

j_call: TRBJ1-3
clone_size: -
v_call: TRBV19
d_call: TRBD1
cdr3_aa: CASLSTGAGNTIYF
cdr3_nt: TGTGCCAGCCTATCGACAGGGGCTGGAAACACCATATATTTT

j_call: TRBJ1-3
clone_size: once
v_call: TRBV4-1
d_call: -
cdr3_aa: CASSQVKAPGNTIYF
cdr3_nt: TGCGCCAGCAGCCAAGTAAAAGCGCCTGGAAACACCATATATTTT

j_call: TRBJ1-1
clone_size: -
v_call: TRBV24-1
d_call: -
cdr3_aa: CATSDSRGGKNTEAFF
cdr3_nt: TGTGCCACCAGTGATTCCCGCGGGGGGAAGAACACTGAAGCTTTCTTT

j_call: TRBJ2-1
clone_size: -
v_call: TRBV7-3
d_call: TRBD2
cdr3_aa: CASSLGGGLYNEQFF
cdr3_nt: TGTGCCAGCAGCTTAGGCGGGGGGCTTTACAATGAGCAGTTCTTC

j_call: TRBJ1-4
clone_size: once
v_call: TRBV30
d_call: TRBD1
cdr3_aa: CAWSTGTANEKLFF
cdr3_nt: TGTGCCTGGAGTACTGGGACAGCAAATGAAAAACTGTTTTTT

j_call: TRBJ1-4
clone_size: few
v_call: TRBV18
d_call: -
cdr3_aa: CASSPRADNEKLFF
cdr3_nt: TGTGCCAGCTCACCAAGGGCAGATAATGAAAAACTGTTTTTT

j_call: TRBJ2-1
clone_size: -
v_call: TRBV7-6
d_call: -
cdr3_aa: CASSLARGPYNEQFF
cdr3_nt: TGTGCCAGCAGCTTAGCGCGGGGGCCATACAATGAGCAGTTCTTC

j_call: TRBJ2-7
clone_size: -
v_call: TRBV9
d_call: -
cdr3_aa: CASSTGPYEQYF
cdr3_nt: TGTGCCAGCAGCACAGGGCCCTACGAGCAGTACTTC

j_call: TRBJ1-3
clone_size: -
v_call: TRBV7-9
d_call: -
cdr3_aa: CASSLLRRQFSGNTIYF
cdr3_nt: TGTGCCAGCAGCCTCCTTAGGAGACAGTTCTCTGGAAACACCATATATTTT

j_call: TRBJ1-1
clone_size: -
v_call: TRBV6-5
d_call: -
cdr3_aa: CASSLSGPLVTEAFF
cdr3_nt: TGTGCCAGCAGTTTATCCGGGCCGCTCGTCACTGAAGCTTTCTTT

j_call: TRBJ1-2
clone_size: -
v_call: TRBV18
d_call: -
cdr3_aa: CASSPKGDGYTF
cdr3_nt: TGTGCCAGCTCACCAAAAGGGGACGGCTACACCTTC

j_call: TRBJ2-5
clone_size: -
v_call: TRBV6-1
d_call: -
cdr3_aa: CASSEVSGGTGKETQYF
cdr3_nt: TGTGCCAGCAGTGAAGTTAGCGGGGGGACAGGGAAAGAGACCCAGTACTTC